Included here is one T cell receptor beta chain sequence, with context. Its antigen is undetermined. The data were taken from a study of T-cell reconstitution after alpha-beta-depleted transplantation in children. Study-wide results and caveats: Hyperexpanded clones declined; after one year, newly produced T cells mostly supplied diversity.

V lost 1 base to trimming and J lost 4 bases, with 16 bases between them. The CDR3 contains 16 residues. For TCRbeta, the library was prepared with unique molecular identifiers. Using its own MiXCR run on the PCR reads, TCRdb lists one record per CDR3 protein. The table records hundreds of thousands of distinct CDR3 sequences, 10% to 15% of them present only once. This sequence was found in a male patient aged 5 to 17 who had a stem cell transplant for acute myeloid leukemia, so the T cells may come from the graft donor. The gene calls are TRBV23-1 and TRBJ2-5; D may be TRBD1 or TRBD2 (5 bases each). TRBV23-1 is recorded as an ORF, its role being uncertain. This specimen consisted of PBMCs, mostly from graft donor cells, obtained 360 days after TCRalphabeta/CD19-depleted stem cell transplant. The CDR3: CASSQLRGTGRETQYF. The CDR3 nucleotides are TGCGCCAGCAGTCAATTGAGAGGGACGGGACGAGAGACCCAGTACTTC.